A single TCR beta chain is shown here with its context. The data are from a study of blood T cells in healthy people across ages. Every sample had a minimum of 6 million PBMCs isolated. PCR was performed a second time for roughly 7 to 12 cycles using a sample-barcoded 5' primer and a J-beta primer mix. MiXCR, applied by TCRdb to the 5' RACE reads, yields one record per CDR3 protein. Among approximately 940,000 distinct CDR3 sequences listed, under 50% were seen once. The sequence was obtained from a man younger than 40 in good health. Sequencing was carried out using blood.

The CDR3 DNA follows: TGCAGCGTAGGGACAGGGGAAACCAACGTCCTGACTTTC. Protein: CSVGTGETNVLTF. The chain employs TRBV29-1 and TRBJ2-6, with 10 nucleotides matching TRBD1. The CDR3 sequence is 13 residues long. Germline CDR1 reads SQVTM; CDR2 reads ANQGSEA. V dropped 6 bases and J dropped 8; count of bases not matched to a gene: 4.